Each of the 28 T cell receptor beta chains below was sequenced from the same sample in a study of cytomegalovirus exposure and HLA in healthy donors. The PCR had 60 Vbeta and 13 Jbeta primers. Libraries were prepared by immunoSEQ multiplex PCR; TCRdb keeps only in-frame clonotypes and omits some of them. This table has 150,000 to 200,000 clones, roughly 78% appearing once. The source material was PBMCs. Receptor source: a woman in her thirties or forties in good health and CMV-seronegative.

The chain joins TRBV4-1 to TRBJ1-5; 9 bases fit TRBD1. This CDR3 region has 14 residues. V was pared by 3 bases and J by 7 bases, with 4 bases of the junction left unmatched. Germline CDR1 is MGHRA and CDR2 is YSYEKL. The CDR3 coding sequence is TGCGCCAGCAGCCAGGGACAGGGAGGGCAGCCCCAGCATTTT. As protein: CASSQGQGGQPQHF.

This chain uses TRBV28 with TRBJ1-6, with 7 bases identical to TRBD1. The CDR3 has 14 residues. Trimming took 5 bases from V and 4 from J; bases not matched to a gene: 2. Germline V gene lookup returns CDR1 MDHEN and CDR2 SYDVKM. The CDR3 sequence: CASSPTGYNSPLHF. The CDR3, as DNA: TGTGCCAGCAGTCCGACAGGGTATAATTCACCCCTCCACTTT.

This rearrangement joins TRBV5-6 to TRBJ1-1; 8 nucleotides match TRBD1. The V segment lost 2 bases and the J segment 4 bases; nucleotides outside the gene matches: 13. Germline values: CDR1 SGHDT, CDR2 YYEEEE. This CDR3 contains 17 residues. CDR3 loop: CASSFRPGTGRGTEAFF. The CDR3 DNA reads as TGTGCCAGCAGCTTTCGTCCCGGGACAGGCCGGGGCACTGAAGCTTTCTTT.

The CDR3 DNA sequence: TGTGCCAGCAGCTTAATTGGGCCCGACTACAATGAGCAGTTCTTC. Its translation is CASSLIGPDYNEQFF. The rearrangement joins TRBV7-8 to TRBJ2-1; D is undetermined. The CDR3 extends over 15 amino acids. V lost 2 bases to trimming and J lost 3 bases, with 11 bases between them. Germline values: CDR1 SGHVS, CDR2 FQNEAQ.

V usage is TRBV18 and J usage is TRBJ1-2; no definite D call. CDR3 length equals 13 residues. With 3 bases removed from V and 4 bases from J, the gap between germline ends came to 9 bases. Germline V CDR1 and CDR2: KGHSH, LQKENI. Written as DNA, the CDR3 is TGTGCCAGCTCACCTGGCGCAGGCTATGGCTACACCTTC. Translation gives CASSPGAGYGYTF.

The chain employs TRBV7-3 and TRBJ2-3, with D perhaps matching TRBD1 (5 bases). The germline V gene has CDR1 SGHTA and CDR2 FQGTGA. The CDR3 runs 14 residues. V lost 5 bases and J 0 bases, leaving 9 bases between the germline ends. CDR3 amino acids: CASSPGSSTDTQYF. CDR3 DNA: TGTGCCAGCAGCCCAGGGTCTAGCACAGATACGCAGTATTTT.

CDR3 in amino acids: CASSFPGGEQFF. The CDR3 region has the DNA TGTGCCAGCAGCTTTCCGGGGGGAGAGCAGTTCTTC. The V gene is TRBV7-9, the J gene TRBJ2-1; TRBD2 agrees at 7 bases. The V segment lost 3 bases and the J segment 10 bases; nucleotides outside the gene matches: 3. The CDR3 is 12 residues long. Per germline, CDR1 SEHNR and CDR2 FQNEAQ (reference sequence). Using reference TRBV7-9 and TRBJ2-1 for the parts outside the CDR3, the full variable domain is DTGVSQNPRHKITKRGQNVTFRCDPISEHNRLYWYRQTLGQGPEFLTYFQNEAQLEKSRLLSDRFSAERPKGSFSTLEIQRTEQGDSAMYLCASSFPGGEQFFGPGTRLTVL.

The sample holds one count of this clone. V and J are TRBV5-1 and TRBJ2-7, with 8 nucleotides matching TRBD2. The germline CDR1 and CDR2 sequences are SGHRS and YFSETQ. There are 16 residues in the CDR3. V shed 0 bases and J 1 base; nucleotides not matched to a gene: 6. The chain's CDR3 is CASSLEYSGGSYEQYF. CDR3 bases: TGCGCCAGCAGCTTGGAGTACAGCGGGGGATCCTACGAGCAGTACTTC.

J is TRBJ1-6 and V is TRBV9, with D hard to call. The CDR3 is 15 residues long. Trimming cost V 4 bases and J 9 bases, with 17 bases left between them. Germline CDR1 SGDLS, CDR2 YYNGEE. In nucleotides, the CDR3 is TGTGCCAGCAGCCCACTGGACGGGGTTAGTTCACCCCTCCACTTT. As protein: CASSPLDGVSSPLHF.

The chain carries TRBV5-1 and TRBJ2-7; 10 nucleotides match TRBD2. This CDR3 region has 14 residues. Germline V gives CDR1 SGHRS, CDR2 YFSETQ. V lost 2 bases to trimming and J lost 4 bases; unmatched junction nucleotides: 3. The CDR3 is CASSFSGGMYEQYF. CDR3 bases: TGCGCCAGCAGCTTTAGCGGGGGGATGTACGAGCAGTACTTC.

The V and J genes are TRBV9 and TRBJ1-2; TRBD1 is a possible D gene (5 bases). Trimming cost V 3 bases and J 4 bases, with 13 bases left between them. The germline CDR1 and CDR2 sequences are SGDLS and YYNGEE. This CDR3 region has 14 residues. CDR3 region: CASSGLTVLYGYTF. The CDR3 DNA is TGTGCCAGCAGCGGTCTGACAGTCCTCTATGGCTACACCTTC.

CDR3: CASRGQGSGEQYF. The CDR3 coding sequence is TGTGCCAGCAGGGGACAGGGCTCGGGGGAGCAGTACTTC. The chain carries TRBV2 and TRBJ2-7; 9 bases are shared with TRBD1. Germline-derived CDR1 and CDR2 are SNHLY and FYNNEI. This CDR3 spans 13 amino acids. V shed 6 bases and J 7 bases; nucleotides not matched to a gene: 7.

The J gene is TRBJ1-1, the V gene TRBV18; a possible D gene is TRBD1 (5 bases). The germline gives CDR1 KGHSH, CDR2 LQKENI. V was clipped by 8 bases and J by 0 bases, with 19 bases between them. The length of the CDR3 is 16 residues. The CDR3 reads CASLLTEPTMNTEAFF. In DNA, the CDR3 is TGTGCCAGCCTGTTGACAGAACCTACCATGAACACTGAAGCTTTCTTT. The variable domain in full, completed from reference TRBV18 and TRBJ1-1, reads NAGVMQNPRHLVRRRGQEARLRCSPMKGHSHVYWYRQLPEEGLKFMVYLQKENIIDESGMPKERFSAEFPKEGPSILRIQQVVRGDSAAYFCASLLTEPTMNTEAFFGQGTRLTVV.

This chain joins TRBV25-1 and TRBJ1-1; 7 bases line up with TRBD1. In germline, CDR1 is MGHDK, CDR2 SYGVNS. The CDR3 runs to 12 residues. The trim removed 7 bases at V and 4 bases at J, leaving 3 bases unmatched. The CDR3 region has the DNA TGTGCCAGCATGAGGGGGCTCACTGAAGCTTTCTTT. Translation gives CASMRGLTEAFF.

V and J are TRBV2 and TRBJ1-2; D unclear. The CDR3 has 12 amino acids. V lost 7 bases, J lost 4 bases, and 10 bases lay in between. Germline-derived CDR1 and CDR2 are SNHLY and FYNNEI. The CDR3 sequence is CASTRYGYGYTF. The CDR3 DNA reads TGTGCCAGCACCCGATACGGCTATGGCTACACCTTC.

The V gene is TRBV4-1, the J gene TRBJ2-3, with a weak D call TRBD2 (5 bases). This CDR3 is built from 14 residues. V was cut by 6 bases and J by 0 bases, with 10 bases left in between. Germline V gene sequence: CDR1 MGHRA, CDR2 YSYEKL. The CDR3 loop is CASRRVTSTDTQYF. The CDR3 DNA reads TGCGCCAGCAGGCGGGTAACTAGCACAGATACGCAGTATTTT.

V is TRBV5-1 and J is TRBJ2-7; D call uncertain. Germline V gives CDR1 SGHRS, CDR2 YFSETQ. The CDR3 runs 12 residues. Between the trimmed V and J ends, which lost 2 bases and 4 bases, there was a span of 7 bases. For the CDR3, the DNA is TGCGCCAGCAGCTTTTCTAAATACGAGCAGTACTTC. Translating it yields CASSFSKYEQYF.

The chain links TRBV9 to TRBJ1-3; a possible D gene is TRBD1 (6 bases). Trimming stripped 0 bases from V and 2 bases from J, with 6 bases between. CDR1 is SGDLS and CDR2 is YYNGEE in the germline V gene. This CDR3 is built from 14 residues. CDR3 bases: TGTGCCAGCAGCGTAGACAGGGCTGGAAACACCATATATTTT. This codes for CASSVDRAGNTIYF.

This chain joins TRBV9 and TRBJ1-1, with TRBD1 matching over 8 bases. The CDR3 is 16 amino acids. Germline V gene sequence: CDR1 SGDLS, CDR2 YYNGEE. V lost 3 bases, J lost 2 bases, and 9 bases stayed unmatched. The CDR3 bases are TGTGCCAGCAGCGACCCGAGGACAGGGCGAAACACTGAAGCTTTCTTT. Protein: CASSDPRTGRNTEAFF.

This chain joins TRBV11-2 and TRBJ1-3, with 7 nucleotides matching TRBD1. The CDR3 loop spans 17 amino acids. V lost 5 bases and J lost 0; bases outside the gene matches: 10. Germline CDR1 reads SGHAT; CDR2 reads FQNNGV. The CDR3 spells CASSPPGTAASGNTIYF. For the CDR3, the DNA is TGTGCCAGCAGCCCGCCCGGGACAGCGGCCTCTGGAAACACCATATATTTT.

In this sample, this clone turned up a few times. This chain uses TRBV7-9 with TRBJ1-6; tentative D call: TRBD1 (6 bases). This CDR3 has 15 residues. Germline CDR1 SEHNR, CDR2 FQNEAQ (reference sequence). Trimming stripped 5 bases from V and 7 bases from J, with 15 bases between. DNA for the CDR3: TGTGCCAGCAGCCGCTTTGGACAGACGAATTCACCCCTCCACTTT. This sequence encodes CASSRFGQTNSPLHF.

The chain links TRBV6-1 to TRBJ2-1; perhaps TRBD2 as D (7 bases). Trimming took 2 bases from V and 1 from J, leaving 12 bases between them. Germline-derived CDR1 and CDR2 are MNHNS and SASEGT. The CDR3 extends over 16 amino acids. CDR3 nucleotide sequence: TGTGCCAGCAGTGAAATGGCGGGGGCATCCTACAATGAGCAGTTCTTC. This sequence encodes CASSEMAGASYNEQFF.

Comment on this clone: Other DNA sequences in this specimen translate into the identical CDR3. The V call is TRBV6-1, the J call TRBJ1-2; 8 bases align to TRBD1. CDR3 size: 15 residues. Germline CDR1 MNHNS, CDR2 SASEGT. V lost 6 bases to trimming and J lost 0 bases; unmatched junction nucleotides: 6. This CDR3 reads CASRDRELANYGYTF. For the CDR3, the DNA is TGTGCCAGCAGGGACAGGGAGTTAGCTAACTATGGCTACACCTTC.

The V and J genes are TRBV7-8 and TRBJ2-5; perhaps TRBD2 as D (6 bases). The CDR3 is 15 residues long. The germline CDR1 and CDR2 sequences are SGHVS and FQNEAQ. V lost 1 base to trimming and J lost 4 bases, with 13 bases between them. In DNA, the CDR3 is TGTGCCAGCAGCTTAGGACTAGTGGTAGGAGAGACCCAGTACTTC. This encodes CASSLGLVVGETQYF.

This clone was seen just once. The V call is TRBV18, the J call TRBJ2-5, with a weak D call TRBD1 (5 bases). Germline V CDR1 and CDR2: KGHSH, LQKENI. V was cut by 3 bases and J by 2 bases, with 10 bases left in between. CDR3 length equals 14 residues. CDR3 loop: CASSPSRGQETQYF. CDR3 sequence (DNA): TGTGCCAGCTCACCTTCTAGGGGACAAGAGACCCAGTACTTC. Drawing the rest from reference TRBV18 and TRBJ2-5, the complete variable domain is NAGVMQNPRHLVRRRGQEARLRCSPMKGHSHVYWYRQLPEEGLKFMVYLQKENIIDESGMPKERFSAEFPKEGPSILRIQQVVRGDSAAYFCASSPSRGQETQYFGPGTRLLVL.

V and J are TRBV25-1 and TRBJ1-1; TRBD1 might be the D (6 bases). The CDR3 covers 13 residues. Between the trimmed V and J ends, which lost 4 bases and 4 bases, there was a span of 10 bases. Germline values: CDR1 MGHDK, CDR2 SYGVNS. CDR3 sequence reads: CASSVQGSTEAFF. The CDR3 nucleotides are TGTGCCAGCAGTGTGCAGGGGAGCACTGAAGCTTTCTTT.

This clone was observed a few times. The rearrangement joins TRBV28 to TRBJ2-1; 9 bases align to TRBD1. This CDR3 spans 15 amino acids. Losses at the gene ends were 0 bases for V and 7 bases for J; bases not matched to a gene: 4. CDR1 MDHEN and CDR2 SYDVKM come from the germline V gene. For the CDR3, the DNA is TGTGCCAGCAGTTTATGGACAGGGGGGTTGAATGAGCAGTTCTTC. Translated: CASSLWTGGLNEQFF.

This sequence joins TRBV5-1 and TRBJ1-6, with TRBD1 identical over 8 bases. The CDR3 loop spans 18 amino acids. The germline gives CDR1 SGHRS, CDR2 YFSETQ. J was trimmed by 0 bases and V by 2 bases; bases with no gene match: 7. CDR3 sequence: CASSFDDRGSSYNSPLHF. The CDR3 region has the DNA TGCGCCAGCAGCTTTGATGACAGGGGCAGCTCCTATAATTCACCCCTCCACTTT.